These 16 T cell receptor beta chains share one sample of origin, sequenced in a study of blood T cell repertoires in COVID-19. Generated by immunoSEQ multiplex PCR, the TCRdb table keeps only in-frame clones and is missing some. The table shows 320,000 or so clones, with around nine tenths occurring only once. Material: PBMCs or T cells enriched from blood (not recorded which). These TCRs come from a man in his 60s who had recovered from COVID-19.

The genes are TRBV6-2 or TRBV6-3 and TRBJ2-7; D is unresolved. Trimming cost V 6 bases and J 3 bases, with 15 bases left between them. Looked up from germline, CDR1 is MNHEY and CDR2 is SVGEGT. The CDR3 length is 14 residues. CDR3 DNA: TGTGCCAGCAGCCGAGCCCCACCGCTCTACGAGCAGTACTTC. Amino acid sequence: CASSRAPPLYEQYF.

Only one count was recorded for this clone. This chain joins TRBV11-3 and TRBJ2-1; no definite D call. From germline, CDR1 is SGHNT and CDR2 YENEEA. With 3 bases removed from V and 2 bases from J, the gap between germline ends came to 5 bases. This CDR3 region has 13 residues. CDR3 protein: CASSFRAYNEQFF. Here the CDR3 DNA reads TGTGCCAGCAGCTTTCGGGCCTACAATGAGCAGTTCTTC. The whole variable domain, filled in from reference TRBV11-3 and TRBJ2-1, reads EAGVVQSPRYKIIEKKQPVAFWCNPISGHNTLYWYLQNLGQGPELLIRYENEEAVDDSQLPKDRFSAERLKGVDSTLKIQPAELGDSAVYLCASSFRAYNEQFFGPGTRLTVL.

The chain recombines TRBV7-9 with TRBJ1-2; 8 bases are a match to TRBD1. V lost 1 base, J lost 7 bases, and 5 bases stayed unmatched. CDR3 size: 14 residues. Germline assignment: CDR1 SEHNR and CDR2 FQNEAQ (reference sequence). In nucleotides, the CDR3 is TGTGCCAGCAGCTTAGGGACAGGGTTTGGTGGCTACACCTTC. Its translation: CASSLGTGFGGYTF.

This clone was detected only once. J is TRBJ2-7 and V is TRBV28; 9 bases align to TRBD1. CDR1 and CDR2 from the germline V gene are MDHEN and SYDVKM. The CDR3 consists of 12 residues. Trimming removed 6 bases from V and 13 bases from J; junction bases left unmatched: 10. CDR3 in DNA: TGTGCCAGCAGCCTGACCGGGACAGGGTTTTACTTC. Encoded protein: CASSLTGTGFYF. Based on the CDR3 plus reference TRBV28 and TRBJ2-7, the full variable domain is DVKVTQSSRYLVKRTGEKVFLECVQDMDHENMFWYRQDPGLGLRLIYFSYDVKMKEKGDIPEGYSVSREKKERFSLILESASTNQTSMYLCASSLTGTGFYFGPGTRLTVT.

The chain has TRBV3-1 (or the pseudogene TRBV3-2) and TRBJ1-1; 7 nucleotides agree with TRBD1. The CDR3 totals 16 residues. With V trimmed by 1 base and J by 1 base, 6 bases remained unmatched. The germline CDR1 and CDR2 sequences are LGHDT and YNNKEL (reference sequence). The CDR3 sequence is CASSQGQGLKNTEAFF. CDR3 sequence (DNA): TGTGCCAGCAGCCAAGGACAGGGCTTGAAGAACACTGAAGCTTTCTTT.

The chain combines TRBV27 with TRBJ2-2; 10 bases agree with TRBD1. CDR1 MNHEY and CDR2 SMNVEV come from the germline V gene (reference sequence). This CDR3 spans 17 amino acids. The ends lost 3 bases at V and 5 bases at J; junction bases unmatched: 9. The CDR3 loop is CASSFPTRTGGTGELFF. In DNA, the CDR3 is TGTGCCAGCAGTTTCCCGACCCGGACAGGGGGTACCGGGGAGCTGTTTTTT.

This rearrangement joins TRBV6-1 to TRBJ2-1, with TRBD2 identical over 7 bases. Germline CDR1 reads MNHNS; CDR2 reads SASEGT. J was trimmed by 8 bases and V by 2 bases; bases with no gene match: 12. This CDR3 is 16 amino acids long. DNA for the CDR3: TGTGCCAGCAGTGAAAGGCTGGGCGGGAGTTTTGATGAGCAGTTCTTC. Translating it yields CASSERLGGSFDEQFF.

The chain joins TRBV4-1 to TRBJ2-2, with TRBD1 identical over 8 bases. The ends lost 3 bases at V and 3 bases at J; junction bases unmatched: 3. Germline values: CDR1 MGHRA, CDR2 YSYEKL. The CDR3 is 15 residues long. CDR3 sequence reads: CASSHPDRDTGELFF. As DNA, the CDR3 is TGCGCCAGCAGCCACCCGGACAGGGACACCGGGGAGCTGTTTTTT.

This clone was detected a few times. This chain uses TRBV10-1 with TRBJ1-1; possibly TRBD1 for D (6 bases). Germline CDR1 and CDR2: WNHNN and SYGVQD (reference sequence). The CDR3 consists of 15 residues. V was clipped by 0 bases and J by 5 bases, with 13 bases between them. The DNA of the CDR3 is TGCGCCAGCAGTGAGTCTAAGGGACAAGGAACTGAAGCTTTCTTT. Its protein is CASSESKGQGTEAFF.

A remark on this clone: Other DNA sequences in this sample translate to the same CDR3. The chain combines TRBV24-1 with TRBJ2-1, with TRBD2 matching over 13 bases. With V trimmed by 4 bases and J by 4 bases, 3 bases remained unmatched. Germline loops: CDR1 KGHDR, CDR2 SFDVKD. The length of the CDR3 is 16 residues. The CDR3 loop reads CATSETSGRTYNEQFF. In DNA form, the CDR3 reads TGTGCCACCAGTGAGACTAGCGGGAGGACTTACAATGAGCAGTTCTTC.

The CDR3 nucleotides read TGTGCCTGGATCAGAATAGCGGGAGTTGAAGATACGCAGTATTTT. Its protein is CAWIRIAGVEDTQYF. The chain links TRBV30 to TRBJ2-3, with 9 bases aligning to TRBD2. CDR3 length: 15 amino acids. Trimming at V came to 4 bases and at J to 5 bases, leaving 10 bases not matched to a gene. In germline, CDR1 is GTSNPN, CDR2 SVGIG (reference sequence).

The rearrangement uses TRBV19 and TRBJ2-5; a weak D match, TRBD2 (6 bases). Germline V gene data show CDR1 as LNHDA and CDR2 as SQIVND (reference sequence). The V end lost 6 bases, the J end lost 5 bases, and 10 bases lay between the germline ends. The CDR3 totals 12 residues. In DNA, the CDR3 is TGTGCCAGTAGCTTCCGGGGGGAGACCCAGTACTTC. Encoded protein: CASSFRGETQYF.

V is TRBV29-1 and J is TRBJ1-4; 10 nucleotides match TRBD1. The CDR3 length is 16 residues. J gave up 0 bases and V 7 bases, and 8 bases lay outside the gene matches. Germline lookup yields CDR1 SQVTM and CDR2 ANQGSEA. This chain's CDR3 is CSAKPGTGATNEKLFF. The CDR3 DNA is TGCAGCGCCAAGCCCGGGACAGGGGCAACTAATGAAAAACTGTTTTTT.

This chain uses TRBV6-6 with TRBJ2-2, with 8 bases aligning to TRBD1. The germline gives CDR1 MNHNY, CDR2 SVGAGI (reference sequence). This CDR3 comprises 16 residues. Losses at the gene ends were 5 bases for V and 3 bases for J; bases not matched to a gene: 8. The CDR3 reads CASSRRLDRDTGELFF. CDR3 nucleotide sequence: TGTGCCAGCAGTCGAAGGTTGGACAGGGACACCGGGGAGCTGTTTTTT.

V and J are TRBV6-2 or TRBV6-3 and TRBJ2-1, with D maybe TRBD2 (5 bases). V shed 4 bases and J shed 3 bases, with 13 bases lying between them. Germline values: CDR1 MNHEY, CDR2 SVGEGT. The length of the CDR3 is 15 residues. The DNA of the CDR3 is TGTGCCAGCAGTTCCCCGGGGAAGCGCTACAATGAGCAGTTCTTC. Translation gives CASSSPGKRYNEQFF.

The chain couples TRBV19 to TRBJ2-5; weak D call: TRBD1 (6 bases). This CDR3 region has 13 residues. Per the germline V gene, CDR1 is LNHDA and CDR2 is SQIVND (reference sequence). V lost 2 bases to trimming and J lost 7 bases, with 11 bases between them. CDR3 nucleotides: TGTGCCAGTAGTATAACAGGGTTGGGGACCCAGTACTTC. As protein: CASSITGLGTQYF.